This T cell receptor beta chain was documented in a study of tumor-infiltrating lymphocytes in primary liver carcinoma. Total RNA (roughly 530 ng) served as template for TCR beta cDNA synthesis primed by a constant-region primer. Construction of TCR beta libraries relied on three successive nested multiplex PCR rounds employing slightly modified ARM-PCR. A C-beta reverse primer and TRBV1-TRBV30 forward primers served in each of the first two PCR rounds, at approximately 10 cycles apiece. One entry per CDR3 protein, called by TCRdb with MiXCR from the multiplex PCR reads. This sample carries approximately 45,000 distinct CDR3 sequences, roughly 73% of them seen once, and the ten largest clones take less than 50%. With V trimmed by 0 bases and J by 2 bases, 10 bases remained unmatched. There are 16 residues in the CDR3. CDR1 DFQATT and CDR2 SNEGSKA come from the germline V gene (reference sequence).

Co-extraction yielded RNA and DNA from around 20-30 mg of unsorted bulk tissue. The sequencing input was tumor-adjacent normal liver tissue. This chain links TRBV20-1 with TRBJ2-7; 7 nucleotides agree with TRBD2. This receptor was obtained from a woman in her thirties with primary liver carcinoma and hepatitis B virus infection. CDR3 sequence reads: CSARDEWASGTYEQYF. The CDR3 nucleotides read TGCAGTGCTAGAGATGAGTGGGCTAGCGGTACCTACGAGCAGTACTTC.